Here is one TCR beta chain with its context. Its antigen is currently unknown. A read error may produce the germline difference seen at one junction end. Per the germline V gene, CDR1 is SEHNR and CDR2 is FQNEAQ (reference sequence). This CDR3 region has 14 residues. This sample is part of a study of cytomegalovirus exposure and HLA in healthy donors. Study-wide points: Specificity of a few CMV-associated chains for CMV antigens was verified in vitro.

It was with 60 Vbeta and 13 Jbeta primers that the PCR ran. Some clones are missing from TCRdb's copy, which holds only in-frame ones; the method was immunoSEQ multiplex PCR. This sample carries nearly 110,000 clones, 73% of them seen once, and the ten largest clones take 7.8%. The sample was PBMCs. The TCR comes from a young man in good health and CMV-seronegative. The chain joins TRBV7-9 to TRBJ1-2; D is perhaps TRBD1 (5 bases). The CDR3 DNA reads TGTTCCAGCAGCTTAGCTGGGGGGACCTATGGCTACACCTTC. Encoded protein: CSSSLAGGTYGYTF.